This T cell receptor beta chain was found in a study of CD8 T cells in ankylosing spondylitis. Study-level results: Blood of patients with ankylosing spondylitis appeared to be characterized by a TCR beta motif of several highly homologous variants.

A word on this clonotype: Its target is unknown.

Quantitative 5'-RACE with molecular barcodes was used to make the TCR beta libraries. MiXCR, run by TCRdb on the 5' RACE reads, gives a single entry per CDR3 protein. The repertoire holds about 330,000 distinct CDR3 sequences, with 8% as singletons. The germline V gene encodes CDR1 KGHDR and CDR2 SFDVKD. The length of the CDR3 is 16 residues. V dropped 4 bases and J dropped 4; count of bases not matched to a gene: 8. The TCR originated in a male donor with ankylosing spondylitis. The rearrangement joins TRBV24-1 to TRBJ2-1; TRBD2 matches at 8 bases. Sequencing was performed on blood, either unsorted or a sorted T cell fraction (not recorded which). The CDR3 loop reads CATSDQTSGEYNEQFF. The CDR3 region has the DNA TGTGCCACCAGTGACCAAACTAGCGGAGAGTACAATGAGCAGTTCTTC.